The T cell receptor beta chain described here comes from a study of metastatic and nonmetastatic thyroid tumors. Study context: The comparison covered peripheral blood and tumor or nodule tissue in malignant and benign thyroid patients. Overall study results and limits: Patients with malignant thyroid tumors reportedly had significantly higher TCR beta diversity than those with benign nodules, in blood and tumor.

The length of the CDR3 is 18 residues. V was shortened by 6 bases and J by 5 bases, with 26 bases between the two germline ends. In the source study's methods: It was from CDR3 differences across clinicopathological groups that a distant-metastasis classifier for papillary thyroid cancer was built. TCRdb re-called the PCR reads with MiXCR. In this record, the V and J calls reflect TCRdb's handling and not the investigators' own analysis. Of approximately 50,000 clones listed, 20% are singletons. As for this clone: Its target is unknown. The sample has other DNA sequences that encode this CDR3 too.

Patients underwent thyroid surgery, and none had received any treatment before it. The specimen sequenced was blood. This chain joins TRBV12-3 or TRBV12-4 and TRBJ2-1; D remains ambiguous. The receptor's source is a female donor with papillary thyroid cancer or a benign thyroid nodule (not recorded which). Some clones in this sample may be carry-over from other donors' samples. The CDR3 nucleotides read TGTGCCAGCAGCCGACCCCGTTTTGGTCCTTCTGTTCACAATGAGCAGTTCTTC. Translated, it gives CASSRPRFGPSVHNEQFF.